These 10 T cell receptor beta chains came from one sample sequenced in a study of T cells in Graves' hyperthyroidism and ophthalmopathy (dated by TCRdb to about 2019). The library was made by multiplex PCR. For sequencing, an Illumina HiSeq 2000 was employed. Amplification of TCR beta CDR3 regions was carried out from RNA transcripts. The first round of RT-PCR for the TCR CDR3 was performed with the HTBI primer set and the Qiagen OneStep RT-PCR kit. In TCRdb, the public reads were trimmed at Q25 with fastp and aligned with MiXCR, with productive beta chains retained. Identical CDR3 protein sequences are pooled into one entry, listed with their most common genes and DNA. This sample is represented by about 550,000 distinct CDR3 sequences; less than 25% of them were singletons. In total, the top ten clones hold approximately 25% of the sample. Sequenced material: blood. The receptor source for this set is a man aged 18 to 29 with Graves' hyperthyroidism.

This clonotype was recorded at least ten times. This sequence joins TRBV7-9 and TRBJ1-5; 7 nucleotides align to TRBD1. Per germline, CDR1 SEHNR and CDR2 FQNEAQ (reference sequence). The CDR3 is 15 residues long. Trimming at V came to 5 bases and at J to 9 bases, leaving 13 bases not matched to a gene. The CDR3 here is CASSRGGTEDRPQHF. The CDR3 nucleotides are TGTGCCAGCAGCCGGGGCGGGACAGAAGATCGGCCCCAGCATTTT.

This clonotype was seen a handful of times. Lacking the conserved final phenylalanine or tryptophan, this CDR3 likely reflects a read error. CDR3 amino acids: CAWSIDSSNQPQHL. The CDR3 nucleotides read TGTGCCTGGAGTATAGACAGTAGCAATCAGCCCCAGCATCTT. The V gene is TRBV30, the J gene TRBJ1-5; perhaps TRBD1 as D (5 bases). Germline lookup yields CDR1 GTSNPN and CDR2 SVGIG (reference sequence). Between the trimmed V and J ends, which lost 2 bases and 0 bases, there was a span of 8 bases. The CDR3 runs to 14 residues.

This clonotype occurred a few times. This chain uses TRBV3-1 with TRBJ1-1; no firm D call. The length of the CDR3 is 14 residues. Germline V gene data show CDR1 as LGHDT and CDR2 as YNNKEL (reference sequence). V shed 4 bases and J shed 5 bases, with 14 bases lying between them. In DNA form, the CDR3 reads TGTGCCAGCAGCCCCCGTAAGTTCGGGACTGAAGCTTTCTTT. This gives the protein CASSPRKFGTEAFF. Filled out from reference TRBV3-1 and TRBJ1-1, the complete variable domain reads DTAVSQTPKYLVTQMGNDKSIKCEQNLGHDTMYWYKQDSKKFLKIMFSYNNKELIINETVPNRFSPKSPDKAHLNLHINSLELGDSAVYFCASSPRKFGTEAFFGQGTRLTVV.

As for this clonotype: This may be a read error: a much more frequent sequence differs by one nucleotide. This sequence joins TRBV28 and TRBJ2-5, with 11 nucleotides matching TRBD1. The germline V gene encodes CDR1 MDHEN and CDR2 SYDVKM. This CDR3 is built from 15 residues. The DNA for the CDR3 is TGTGCCAGCAAAGACGCGGACAGGGGGCAAGAGGCCCAGTACTTC. Translated, it gives CASKDADRGQEAQYF.

Many counts were recorded for this clonotype. V is TRBV28 and J is TRBJ2-2; tentatively, D is TRBD2 (5 bases). Trimming took 3 bases from V and 5 from J, leaving 7 bases between them. Germline CDR1 MDHEN, CDR2 SYDVKM. The CDR3 sequence is 13 residues long. The CDR3 region has the DNA TGTGCCAGCAGTTTTAGAGGGACCGGGGAGCTGTTTTTT. It yields the protein CASSFRGTGELFF.

At least ten counts were recorded for this clonotype. The CDR3 spells CSAREKVVNTEAFF. The CDR3 DNA is TGCAGTGCTAGAGAAAAGGTTGTTAACACTGAAGCTTTCTTT. The V gene is TRBV20-1, the J gene TRBJ1-1; D unresolved. Between the trimmed V and J ends, which lost 0 bases and 2 bases, there was a span of 10 bases. Germline V gene sequence: CDR1 DFQATT, CDR2 SNEGSKA (reference sequence). CDR3 length: 14 residues.

This clonotype was counted at least ten times. CDR3 protein: CASSSQGTGNTIYF. The CDR3 bases are TGTGCCAGCAGTTCACAGGGGACTGGAAACACCATATATTTT. This chain uses TRBV12-3 or TRBV12-4 with TRBJ1-3; 7 positions agree with TRBD1. V was pared by 4 bases and J by 2 bases, with 2 bases of the junction left unmatched. This CDR3 contains 14 residues.

This clonotype was recorded at least ten times. This sequence joins TRBV6-1 and TRBJ1-5; D not certain. V lost 5 bases, J lost 2 bases, and 16 bases lay in between. This CDR3 contains 16 residues. Germline CDR1 reads MNHNS; CDR2 reads SASEGT. The CDR3 DNA follows: TGTGCCAGCAGTCGAGCAGGTGGGAGCGGCAATCAGCCCCAGCATTTT. Residues: CASSRAGGSGNQPQHF.

This clonotype was seen repeatedly, ten times or more. This rearrangement joins TRBV20-1 to TRBJ1-3; D uncertain. CDR3 length: 15 residues. CDR1 and CDR2 (germline): DFQATT, SNEGSKA (reference sequence). Trimming cost V 0 bases and J 3 bases, with 12 bases left between them. The CDR3 DNA reads TGCAGTGCTAGAGATAGGGTTGGGAGTGGAAACACCATATATTTT. As protein: CSARDRVGSGNTIYF.

A few counts support this clonotype. As DNA, the CDR3 is TGTGCCAGCATGACGGCAGCGAACACTGAAGCTTTCTTT. Amino acid sequence: CASMTAANTEAFF. J is TRBJ1-1 and V is TRBV27, with unresolved D. Germline values: CDR1 MNHEY, CDR2 SMNVEV (reference sequence). The length of the CDR3 is 13 residues. V lost 7 bases, J lost 1 base, and 10 bases lay in between.